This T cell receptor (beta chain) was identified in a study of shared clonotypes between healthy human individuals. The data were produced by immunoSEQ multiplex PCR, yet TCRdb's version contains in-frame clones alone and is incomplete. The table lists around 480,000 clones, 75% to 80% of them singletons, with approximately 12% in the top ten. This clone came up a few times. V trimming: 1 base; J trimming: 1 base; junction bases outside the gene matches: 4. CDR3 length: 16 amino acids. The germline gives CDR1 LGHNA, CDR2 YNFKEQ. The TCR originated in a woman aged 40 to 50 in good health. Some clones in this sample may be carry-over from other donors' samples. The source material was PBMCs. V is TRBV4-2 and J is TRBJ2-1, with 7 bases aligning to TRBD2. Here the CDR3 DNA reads TGTGCCAGCAGCCAAGTGTATAGCGGGTCCTACAATGAGCAGTTCTTC. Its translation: CASSQVYSGSYNEQFF.